These 15 T cell receptor beta chains share one sample of origin, sequenced in a study of regulatory T cells in long-lasting Graves disease. Specified time point: newly diagnosed GD, antithyroid drugs for less than 3 months. The TCR library was made from RNA that had been extracted from PBMCs in TRIzol. According to the study, TCR beta libraries were built with iRepertoire HTBI primers and CDR3-region Arm-PCR. TCRdb itself ran the multiplex PCR reads through MiXCR, one entry per CDR3 protein. Here the sample spans around 400,000 distinct CDR3 sequences, over 9.5% being singletons. This sample also belongs to another study, concerning T cells in Graves' hyperthyroidism and ophthalmopathy.

The sample in question was peripheral blood mononuclear cells (PBMCs), obtained at new diagnosis, from a patient treated with antithyroid drugs. These receptor sequences come from a woman younger than 30 with Graves disease.

The gene calls are TRBV9 and TRBJ1-2; D uncertain. Germline assignment: CDR1 SGDLS and CDR2 YYNGEE. There are 13 residues in the CDR3. Between the trimmed V and J ends, which lost 3 bases and 7 bases, there was a span of 13 bases. The CDR3 nucleotides are TGTGCCAGCAGCGCAACCTACAGAGGTGGCTACACCTTC. Its translation is CASSATYRGGYTF.

V is TRBV4-1 and J is TRBJ1-1, with 8 bases identical to TRBD1. The CDR3 totals 13 residues. Germline V gene lookup returns CDR1 MGHRA and CDR2 YSYEKL. V shed 3 bases and J 11 bases; nucleotides not matched to a gene: 8. The CDR3 protein is CASSQDTGGRAFF. The CDR3 nucleotides are TGCGCCAGCAGCCAGGATACAGGGGGGAGGGCTTTCTTT.

This clonotype has ten or more counts. The CDR3 DNA sequence: TGCAGTGCTAGTAGGGGGGCAGCGGACACTGAAGCTTTCTTT. Residues: CSASRGAADTEAFF. The rearrangement uses TRBV20-1 and TRBJ1-1; D may be TRBD1 (6 bases). Trimming took off 3 bases at V and 3 bases at J, with 14 bases between the two ends. Germline V gene sequence: CDR1 DFQATT, CDR2 SNEGSKA (reference sequence). CDR3 length equals 14 residues.

This clonotype was counted many times. The chain uses TRBV7-3 and TRBJ2-1; 7 nucleotides agree with TRBD2. CDR3 size: 16 residues. In germline, CDR1 is SGHTA, CDR2 FQGTGA. V gave up 2 bases and J gave up 0 bases; unmatched junction bases: 4. CDR3 in amino acids: CASSLDGGSSYNEQFF. The CDR3 DNA reads TGTGCCAGCAGCTTAGACGGGGGGAGCTCCTACAATGAGCAGTTCTTC. Full variable domain (remainder filled in from reference TRBV7-3 and TRBJ2-1): GAGVSQTPSNKVTEKGKYVELRCDPISGHTALYWYRQSLGQGPEFLIYFQGTGAADDSGLPNDRFFAVRPEGSVSTLKIQRTERGDSAVYLCASSLDGGSSYNEQFFGPGTRLTVL.

This clonotype was counted ten times or more. This sequence joins TRBV5-1 and TRBJ2-3; 8 bases fit TRBD1. Trimming took 6 bases from V and 3 from J; bases not matched to a gene: 3. The CDR3 spans 13 residues. Looked up from germline, CDR1 is SGHRS and CDR2 is YFSETQ. CDR3 loop: CASNTGGTDTQYF. The DNA of the CDR3 is TGCGCCAGCAACACAGGGGGAACAGATACGCAGTATTTT.

This clonotype was observed at least ten times. This chain joins TRBV7-2 and TRBJ2-4, with D possibly TRBD2 on 6 matching bases. CDR1 SGHTA and CDR2 FQGNSA come from the germline V gene. V lost 3 bases and J lost 7, with 10 bases in between. The CDR3 has 13 amino acids. The CDR3 spells CASSFGTLNIQYF. The CDR3 DNA is TGTGCCAGCAGCTTCGGGACTTTGAACATTCAGTACTTC.

This clonotype was recorded at least ten times. This chain connects TRBV27 to TRBJ1-4; unclear D gene. Trimming left V 4 bases short and J 8 bases short, with 14 bases between. CDR1 is MNHEY, CDR2 SMNVEV, per germline (reference sequence). The CDR3 sequence is 14 residues long. The CDR3 reads CASSSTGGTEKLFF. Here the CDR3 DNA reads TGTGCCAGCAGTTCCACGGGTGGTACGGAAAAACTGTTTTTT.

This clonotype has a count of ten or more. The chain combines TRBV15 with TRBJ1-2; D is possibly TRBD1 (5 bases). Per germline, CDR1 LNHNV and CDR2 YYDKDF (reference sequence). Trimming took off 0 bases at V and 4 bases at J, with 6 bases between the two ends. The CDR3 totals 13 residues. This CDR3 reads CATSRDRGYGYTF. For the CDR3, the DNA is TGTGCCACCAGCAGAGATAGGGGCTATGGCTACACCTTC.

This clonotype was seen ten or more times. The rearrangement uses TRBV28 and TRBJ2-5, with TRBD2 identical over 10 bases. Germline-derived CDR1 and CDR2 are MDHEN and SYDVKM. This CDR3 region has 19 residues. The J segment lost 3 bases and the V segment lost 3 bases, leaving 16 bases of the junction unmatched. In nucleotides, the CDR3 is TGTGCCAGCAGTTTCATAGCTTCTACAGCGGGAGGGACTAAAGAGACCCAGTACTTC. Translating gives CASSFIASTAGGTKETQYF.

The genes are TRBV7-6 and TRBJ1-6; D is unresolved. CDR3 length: 15 amino acids. The germline CDR1 and CDR2 sequences are SGHVS and FNYEAQ. Trimming took off 5 bases at V and 10 bases at J, with 18 bases between the two ends. The CDR3 sequence: CASSLGTGIRSPLHF. Written as DNA, the CDR3 is TGTGCCAGCAGCCTGGGAACGGGAATTCGATCACCCCTCCACTTT.

J is TRBJ2-7 and V is TRBV14, with D perhaps being TRBD1 or TRBD2 (5 bases each). CDR1 and CDR2 from the germline V gene are SGHDN and FVKESK. This CDR3 is 13 amino acids long. The V gene lost 6 bases and the J gene lost 7 bases, with 16 bases spanning the gap. CDR3 residues: CASSHVGGGEQYF. DNA for the CDR3: TGTGCCAGCAGTCACGTCGGTGGGGGTGAGCAGTACTTC. Together with reference TRBV14 and TRBJ2-7, the CDR3 gives the full variable domain: EAGVTQFPSHSVIEKGQTVTLRCDPISGHDNLYWYRRVMGKEIKFLLHFVKESKQDESGMPNNRFLAERTGGTYSTLKVQPAELEDSGVYFCASSHVGGGEQYFGPGTRLTVT.

This clonotype was recorded many times. The gene calls are TRBV5-1 and TRBJ2-5; no reliable D call. CDR3 length: 14 amino acids. Between the trimmed V and J ends, which lost 3 bases and 9 bases, there was a span of 18 bases. Germline V lookup: CDR1 SGHRS, CDR2 YFSETQ. CDR3 in amino acids: CASSSHDFSSAQYF. The CDR3 nucleotides read TGCGCCAGCAGCTCGCACGACTTTAGCTCGGCCCAGTACTTC. Full variable domain (rest looked up from reference TRBV5-1 and TRBJ2-5): KAGVTQTPRYLIKTRGQQVTLSCSPISGHRSVSWYQQTPGQGLQFLFEYFSETQRNKGNFPGRFSGRQFSNSRSEMNVSTLELGDSALYLCASSSHDFSSAQYFGPGTRLLVL.

The genes are TRBV5-1 and TRBJ2-7; no clear D. V dropped 0 bases and J dropped 4 bases, with 11 bases sitting between them. CDR3 length: 14 residues. The V gene's germline CDR1 is SGHRS and CDR2 YFSETQ. Written as DNA, the CDR3 is TGCGCCAGCAGCTTGGAGGGTAGTCTTTACGAGCAGTACTTC. Its translation is CASSLEGSLYEQYF.

In this sample, this clonotype turned up many times. One junction end disagrees with the germline gene, perhaps due to a read error. V is TRBV12-3 or TRBV12-4 and J is TRBJ2-4, with D possibly matching TRBD2 (5 bases). CDR3 size: 18 residues. The CDR3 DNA follows: TGTGCCAGCAGTCAATATTTCGGTGACCGTCTAGCCAAAAGCATTCAGTACTTC. Amino acids: CASSQYFGDRLAKSIQYF.

For this clonotype: A much larger clone differs by one base, so this may be a read error. The rearrangement uses TRBV6-2 or TRBV6-3 and TRBJ2-7; D is possibly TRBD2 (7 bases). This CDR3 spans 15 amino acids. Germline assignment: CDR1 MNHEY and CDR2 SVGEGT. Trimming shortened V by 2 bases and J by 7 bases, and 18 bases separated the two germline ends. DNA for the CDR3: TGTGCCAGCAGTTACGGGGAGGGGGTTTACAATGAGCAGTACTTC. Its protein is CASSYGEGVYNEQYF.